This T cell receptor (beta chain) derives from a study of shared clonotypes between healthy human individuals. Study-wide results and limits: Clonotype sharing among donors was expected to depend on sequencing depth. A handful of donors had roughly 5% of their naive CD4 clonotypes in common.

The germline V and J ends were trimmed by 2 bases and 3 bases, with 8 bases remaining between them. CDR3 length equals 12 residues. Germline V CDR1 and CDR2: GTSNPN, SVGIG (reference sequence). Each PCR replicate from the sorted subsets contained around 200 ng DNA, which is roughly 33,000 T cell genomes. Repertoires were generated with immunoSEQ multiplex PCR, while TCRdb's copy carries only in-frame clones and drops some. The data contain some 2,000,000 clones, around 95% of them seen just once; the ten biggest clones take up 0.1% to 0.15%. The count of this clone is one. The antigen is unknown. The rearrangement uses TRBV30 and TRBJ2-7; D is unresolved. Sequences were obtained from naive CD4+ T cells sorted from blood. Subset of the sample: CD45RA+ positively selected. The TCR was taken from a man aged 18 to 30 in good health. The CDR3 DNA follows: TGTGCCTGGAGTTCAGAGTACTACGAGCAGTACTTC. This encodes CAWSSEYYEQYF.